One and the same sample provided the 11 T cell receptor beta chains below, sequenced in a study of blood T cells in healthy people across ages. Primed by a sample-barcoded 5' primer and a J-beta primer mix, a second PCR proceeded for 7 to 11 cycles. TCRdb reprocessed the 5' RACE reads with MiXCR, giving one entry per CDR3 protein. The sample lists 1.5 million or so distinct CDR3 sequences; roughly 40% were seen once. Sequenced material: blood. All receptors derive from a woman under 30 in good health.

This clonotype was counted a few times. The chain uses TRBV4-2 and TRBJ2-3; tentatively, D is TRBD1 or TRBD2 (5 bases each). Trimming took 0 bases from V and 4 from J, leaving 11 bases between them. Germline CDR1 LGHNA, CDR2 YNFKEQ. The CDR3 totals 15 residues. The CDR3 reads CASSQDGGVADTQYF. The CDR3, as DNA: TGTGCCAGCAGCCAAGATGGGGGAGTGGCAGATACGCAGTATTTT.

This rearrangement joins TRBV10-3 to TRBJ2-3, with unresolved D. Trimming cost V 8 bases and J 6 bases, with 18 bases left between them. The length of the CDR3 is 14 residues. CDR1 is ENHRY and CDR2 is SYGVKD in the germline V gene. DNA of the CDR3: TGTGCCATCGGTAACCCGCCCGGTCCGGATACGCAGTATTTT. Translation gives CAIGNPPGPDTQYF.

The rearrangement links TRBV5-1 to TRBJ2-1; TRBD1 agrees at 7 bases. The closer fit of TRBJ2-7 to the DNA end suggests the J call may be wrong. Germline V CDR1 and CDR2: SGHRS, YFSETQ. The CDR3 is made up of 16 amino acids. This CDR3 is CASSLVVTGPYNEQYF. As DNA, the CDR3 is TGCGCCAGCAGCTTGGTTGTGACAGGGCCCTACAATGAGCAGTACTTC.

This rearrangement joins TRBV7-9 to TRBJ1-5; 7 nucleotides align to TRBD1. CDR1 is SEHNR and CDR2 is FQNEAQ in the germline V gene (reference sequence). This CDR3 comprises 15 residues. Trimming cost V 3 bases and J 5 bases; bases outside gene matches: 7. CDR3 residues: CASSLGVQGDQPQHF. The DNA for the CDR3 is TGTGCCAGCAGCTTGGGAGTTCAGGGGGATCAGCCCCAGCATTTT.

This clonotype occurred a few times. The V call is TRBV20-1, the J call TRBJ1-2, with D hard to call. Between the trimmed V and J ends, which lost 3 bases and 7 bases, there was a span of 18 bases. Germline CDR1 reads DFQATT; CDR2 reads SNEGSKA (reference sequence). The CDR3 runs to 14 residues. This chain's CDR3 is CSARSPISRGGYTF. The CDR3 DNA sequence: TGCAGTGCTAGGTCGCCCATTTCCCGGGGTGGCTACACCTTC.

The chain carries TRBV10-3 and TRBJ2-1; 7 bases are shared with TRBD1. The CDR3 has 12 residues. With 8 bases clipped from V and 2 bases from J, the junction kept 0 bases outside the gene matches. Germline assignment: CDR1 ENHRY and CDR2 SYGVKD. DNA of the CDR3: TGTGCCATCGGACAGGCCTACAATGAGCAGTTCTTC. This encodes CAIGQAYNEQFF.

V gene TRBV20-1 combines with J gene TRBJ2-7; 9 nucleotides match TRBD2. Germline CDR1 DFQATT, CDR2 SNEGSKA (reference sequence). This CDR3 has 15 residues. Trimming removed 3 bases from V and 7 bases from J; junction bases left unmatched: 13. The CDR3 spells CSARGSGSLHDEQYF. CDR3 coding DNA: TGCAGTGCTAGGGGTAGCGGGAGCCTACATGATGAGCAGTACTTC.

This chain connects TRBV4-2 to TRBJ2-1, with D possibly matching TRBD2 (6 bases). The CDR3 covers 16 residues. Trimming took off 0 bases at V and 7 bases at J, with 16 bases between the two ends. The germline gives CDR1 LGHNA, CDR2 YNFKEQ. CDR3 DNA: TGTGCCAGCAGCCAAGATTCTGGGCTAGCGAGGAATGAGCAGTTCTTC. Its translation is CASSQDSGLARNEQFF.

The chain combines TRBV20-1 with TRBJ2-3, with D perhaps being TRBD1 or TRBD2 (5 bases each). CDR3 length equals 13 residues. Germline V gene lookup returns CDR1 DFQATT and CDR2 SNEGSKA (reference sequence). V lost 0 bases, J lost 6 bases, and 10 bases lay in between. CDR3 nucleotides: TGCAGTGCTAGAGAGTCCGAGGGGGATACGCAGTATTTT. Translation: CSARESEGDTQYF.

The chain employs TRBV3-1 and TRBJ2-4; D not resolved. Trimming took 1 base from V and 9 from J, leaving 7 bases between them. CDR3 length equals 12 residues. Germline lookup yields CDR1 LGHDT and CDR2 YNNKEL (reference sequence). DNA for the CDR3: TGTGCCAGCAGCCAAGTCAAGGGCATTCAGTACTTC. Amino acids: CASSQVKGIQYF.

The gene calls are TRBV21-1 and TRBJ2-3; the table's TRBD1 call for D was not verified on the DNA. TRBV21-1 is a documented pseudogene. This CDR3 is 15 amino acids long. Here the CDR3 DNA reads TGTGCCAGCAGCTTCCGGGACAGACACACAGATACGCAGTATTTT. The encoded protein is CASSFRDRHTDTQYF.